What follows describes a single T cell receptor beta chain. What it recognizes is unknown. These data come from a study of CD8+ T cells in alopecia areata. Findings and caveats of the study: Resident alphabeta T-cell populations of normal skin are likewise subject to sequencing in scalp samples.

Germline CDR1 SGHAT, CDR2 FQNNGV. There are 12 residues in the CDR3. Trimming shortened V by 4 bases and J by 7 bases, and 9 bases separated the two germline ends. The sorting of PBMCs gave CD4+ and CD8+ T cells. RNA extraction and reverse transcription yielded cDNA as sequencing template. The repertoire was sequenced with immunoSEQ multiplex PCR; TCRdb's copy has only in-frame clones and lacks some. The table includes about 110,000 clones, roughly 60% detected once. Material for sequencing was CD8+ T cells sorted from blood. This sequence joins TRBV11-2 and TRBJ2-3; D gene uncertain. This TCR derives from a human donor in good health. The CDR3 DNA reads TGTGCCAGCAGCTCACTTGAGTATACGCAGTATTTT. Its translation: CASSSLEYTQYF.